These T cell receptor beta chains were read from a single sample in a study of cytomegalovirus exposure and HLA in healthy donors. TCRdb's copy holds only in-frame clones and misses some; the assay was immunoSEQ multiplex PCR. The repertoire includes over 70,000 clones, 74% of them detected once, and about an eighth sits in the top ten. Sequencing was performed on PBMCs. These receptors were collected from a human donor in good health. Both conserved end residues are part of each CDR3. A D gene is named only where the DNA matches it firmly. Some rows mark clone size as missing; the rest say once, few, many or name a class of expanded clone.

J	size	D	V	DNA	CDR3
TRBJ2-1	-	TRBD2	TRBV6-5	TGTGCCAGCAGCCGCCTGGCGGGAGGGCACAATGAGCAGTTCTTC	CASSRLAGGHNEQFF
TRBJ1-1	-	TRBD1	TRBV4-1	TGCGCCAGCAGCCAGTCGGACAGGAAAGCTTTCTTT	CASSQSDRKAFF
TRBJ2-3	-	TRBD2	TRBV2	TGTGCCAGCGGGAGTAGTGTAGCGGGAGGCACAGATACGCAGTATTTT	CASGSSVAGGTDTQYF
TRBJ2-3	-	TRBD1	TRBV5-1	TGCGCCAGCAGCTTGGCAGGGACAGGGGGTCAGGATACGCAGTATTTT	CASSLAGTGGQDTQYF
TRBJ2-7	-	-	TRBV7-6	TGTGCCAGCAGCTTAGGAATCGTGGAGGGAGAGCAGTACTTC	CASSLGIVEGEQYF
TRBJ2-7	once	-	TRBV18	TGTGCCAGCTCACCGGGGCAGAACTACGAGCAGTACTTC	CASSPGQNYEQYF
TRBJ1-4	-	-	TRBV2	TGTGCCAGCAGTGAAAGGCAGGTTAATGAAAAACTGTTTTTT	CASSERQVNEKLFF
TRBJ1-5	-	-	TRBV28	TGTGCCAGCAGTTTATTCGGGGGGACCCCGAGATGGTCCCAGCATTTT	CASSLFGGTPRWSQHF
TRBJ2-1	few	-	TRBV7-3	TGTGCCAGCAGCCAAGGGGATGAGCAGTTCTTC	CASSQGDEQFF
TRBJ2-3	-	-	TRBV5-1	TGCGCCAGCATCCCAGTGGCAGGATCCACAGATACGCAGTATTTT	CASIPVAGSTDTQYF
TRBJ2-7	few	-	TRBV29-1	TGCAGCGTCCCCGGTCTAGCTCGCGAGCAGTACTTC	CSVPGLAREQYF
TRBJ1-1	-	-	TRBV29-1	TGCAGCGTTGACCCCAGGGTGAACACTGAAGCTTTCTTT	CSVDPRVNTEAFF
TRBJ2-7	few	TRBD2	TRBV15	TGTGCCACCAGCAGATCGACTAGCGGGAGTATCTACTTC	CATSRSTSGSIYF
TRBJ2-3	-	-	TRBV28	TGTGCCAGCAGTTTCCTGGAGGGCGGCGGCACAGATACGCAGTATTTT	CASSFLEGGGTDTQYF
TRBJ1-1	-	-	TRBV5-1	TGCGCCAGCAGCTTGGTAATTCCAGGGAACACTGAAGCTTTCTTT	CASSLVIPGNTEAFF
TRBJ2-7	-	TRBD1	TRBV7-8	TGTGCCAGCAGCCAATTGGGACAGGGGGCTGGTGAGCAGTACTTC	CASSQLGQGAGEQYF
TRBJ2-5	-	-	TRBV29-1	TGCAGCGTTGAAAGGGGGAGTGGTCCGTATGAGACCCAGTACTTC	CSVERGSGPYETQYF
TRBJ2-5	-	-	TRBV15	TGTGCCACCAGCAGACAGACGGAGAAAGAGACCCAGTACTTC	CATSRQTEKETQYF
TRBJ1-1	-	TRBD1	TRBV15	TGTGCCACCAGCAGAGGAGGGACAGGGAGCACTGAAGCTTTCTTT	CATSRGGTGSTEAFF
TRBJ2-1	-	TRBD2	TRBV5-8	TGTGCCAGCAGCTTGGAGCTAGCGGGAGGGCCCCCCTACAATGAGCAGTTCTTC	CASSLELAGGPPYNEQFF
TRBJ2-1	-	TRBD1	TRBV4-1	TGCGCCAGCAGCCATCCGACAGGGGGCTACAATGAGCAGTTCTTC	CASSHPTGGYNEQFF
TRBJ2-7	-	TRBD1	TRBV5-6	TGTGCCGTAGGGACAGGGAACTCCTACGAGCAGTACTTC	CAVGTGNSYEQYF
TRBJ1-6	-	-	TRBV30	TGTGCCTGGGCCGAGGATTATAATTCACCCCTCCACTTT	CAWAEDYNSPLHF
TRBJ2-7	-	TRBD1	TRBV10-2	TGCGCCAGCAGACCGGGACAGGGGGTCGAGCAGTACTTC	CASRPGQGVEQYF
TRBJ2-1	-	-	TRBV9	TGTGCCAGCAGCCCCGGGATAACTAATGAGCAGTTCTTC	CASSPGITNEQFF
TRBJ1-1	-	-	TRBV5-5	TGTGCCAGCAGCTTGGTAAGCCTGAACACTGAAGCTTTCTTT	CASSLVSLNTEAFF
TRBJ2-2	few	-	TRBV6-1	TGTGCCAGCAGTGAAGCCCGACTCCTCCTGAACACCGGGGAGCTGTTTTTT	CASSEARLLLNTGELFF
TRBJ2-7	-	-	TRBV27	TGTGCCAGCGGCCCCGGGGGTGGGGAGCAGTACTTC	CASGPGGGEQYF
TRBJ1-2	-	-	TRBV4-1	TGCGCCAGCAGCCAAGAGGGGAGGGGCGGGTATGGCTACACCTTC	CASSQEGRGGYGYTF
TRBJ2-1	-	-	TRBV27	TGTGCCAGCAGTCCCCGACTAGAAAGCTCCTACAATGAGCAGTTCTTC	CASSPRLESSYNEQFF
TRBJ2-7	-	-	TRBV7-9	TGTGCCAGCAGGCGGGAAAGTTGGACCTACGAGCAGTACTTC	CASRRESWTYEQYF
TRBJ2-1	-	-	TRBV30	TGTGCCTACTCGTCAGGGAATGAGCAGTTCTTC	CAYSSGNEQFF